What follows are 4 T cell receptor beta chains derived from one specimen sequenced in a study of early T cells in non-severe SARS-CoV-2 infection. TCRdb recomputed calls from the 5' RACE reads with MiXCR, one row per CDR3 protein. The repertoire has roughly 70,000 distinct CDR3 sequences, 20% of them found once; the top ten carry approximately 15%. The source was whole blood, collected at baseline. The receptors were gathered from an adult who was a healthcare worker with PCR-confirmed SARS-CoV-2 infection or an uninfected control (not recorded which).

The sample holds a few counts of this clonotype. This chain uses TRBV12-3 or TRBV12-4 with TRBJ1-6; D remains unclear. The CDR3 runs to 13 residues. With 4 bases removed from V and 8 bases from J, the gap between germline ends came to 9 bases. The CDR3 DNA is TGTGCCAGCAGTTCCCTGGAAGATTCACCCCTCCACTTT. Translating it yields CASSSLEDSPLHF.

The chain employs TRBV12-3 or TRBV12-4 and TRBJ1-1; 8 nucleotides agree with TRBD1. After removal of 4 bases from V and 3 bases from J, the junction contained 1 base not matched to a gene. The CDR3 has 13 residues. CDR3 sequence: CASSYRGYTEAFF. The CDR3, as DNA: TGTGCCAGCAGTTACAGGGGGTACACTGAAGCTTTCTTT.

This clonotype has a handful of counts. The chain couples TRBV7-9 to TRBJ2-7; the match to TRBD1 covers 7 bases. Germline CDR1 SEHNR, CDR2 FQNEAQ (reference sequence). J lost 2 bases, V lost 5 bases, and 12 bases had no gene match. This CDR3 spans 16 amino acids. The CDR3 DNA is TGTGCCAGCAGCCTCCCCCCAGGGGGAAGTCCCTACGAGCAGTACTTC. It codes for CASSLPPGGSPYEQYF. Full variable domain (rest looked up from reference TRBV7-9 and TRBJ2-7): DTGVSQNPRHKITKRGQNVTFRCDPISEHNRLYWYRQTLGQGPEFLTYFQNEAQLEKSRLLSDRFSAERPKGSFSTLEIQRTEQGDSAMYLCASSLPPGGSPYEQYFGPGTRLTVT.

This clonotype was counted between two and nine times. The chain carries TRBV7-9 and TRBJ1-1; possibly TRBD1 for D (5 bases). The germline CDR1 and CDR2 sequences are SEHNR and FQNEAQ (reference sequence). CDR3 size: 12 residues. Trimming shortened V by 1 base and J by 7 bases, and 7 bases separated the two germline ends. CDR3 in amino acids: CASSLGGVEAFF. The DNA for the CDR3 is TGTGCCAGCAGCTTAGGGGGGGTTGAAGCTTTCTTT. Full variable domain (outside the CDR3, taken from reference TRBV7-9 and TRBJ1-1): DTGVSQNPRHKITKRGQNVTFRCDPISEHNRLYWYRQTLGQGPEFLTYFQNEAQLEKSRLLSDRFSAERPKGSFSTLEIQRTEQGDSAMYLCASSLGGVEAFFGQGTRLTVV.